A selection of T cell receptor beta chains follows, all from one sample in a study of T-cell reconstitution after alpha-beta-depleted transplantation in children. From the PCR reads, TCRdb called clonotypes with MiXCR, one entry per CDR3 protein. The data show 500,000 to 750,000 distinct CDR3 sequences, with more than 20% seen just once and about a third held by the top ten. Sample: PBMCs, taken before TCRalphabeta/CD19-depleted stem cell transplant. These receptors all come from a boy younger than two with Wiskott-Aldrich syndrome, due to receive a stem cell transplant. CDR3s include the opening cysteine and the closing phenylalanine or tryptophan. The D gene is left open where the match is weak. Some rows mark clone size as missing; the rest say once, few, many or name a class of expanded clone.

d_gene	v_gene	abundance	j_gene	CDR3nt	CDR3aa
TRBD2	TRBV5-1	NA	TRBJ2-2	TGCGCCAGCAGCAAAGGGACTAGCGGGTGGAACACCGGGGAGCTGTTTTTT	CASSKGTSGWNTGELFF
TRBD1	TRBV12-3/TRBV12-4	NA	TRBJ2-7	TGTGCCAGCAGTTTTAACCGGGACAGGGACGAGGACGAGCAGTACTTC	CASSFNRDRDEDEQYF
NA	TRBV18	NA	TRBJ2-2	TGTGCCAGCTCACCAATCGTAACAGCCACCGGGGAGCTGTTTTTT	CASSPIVTATGELFF
TRBD2	TRBV25-1	once	TRBJ2-1	TGTGCCAGCAGTGAGAGCGGGAGGATCACTGAGCAGTTCTTC	CASSESGRITEQFF
NA	TRBV5-1	few	TRBJ2-5	TGCGCCAGCAGCTTGGGCGGCGGCTCATTCAAACAAGAGACCCAGTACTTC	CASSLGGGSFKQETQYF
NA	TRBV29-1	NA	TRBJ1-1	TGCAGCGCAATGAAAGGCCCAGGCACTGAAGCTTTCTTT	CSAMKGPGTEAFF
NA	TRBV7-6	few	TRBJ2-1	TGTGCCAGCAGCGCCCAGCCGGGACTTTACAATGAGCAGTTCTTC	CASSAQPGLYNEQFF
NA	TRBV24-1	few	TRBJ2-3	TGTGCCACCAGTGATTTCAGGCAGGGGCTGAGAGATACGCAGTATTTT	CATSDFRQGLRDTQYF
NA	TRBV4-1	NA	TRBJ1-5	TGCGCCAGCAGCCAAGATCCCAGGGAAGGAAATCAGCCCCAGCATTTT	CASSQDPREGNQPQHF
TRBD2	TRBV5-1	NA	TRBJ2-3	TGCGCCAGCAGCTCCGGGACTAGCGGGAGTGCGGGCACAGATACGCAGTATTTT	CASSSGTSGSAGTDTQYF
NA	TRBV20-1	NA	TRBJ2-3	TGCAGTGCTAGAGGGCTGACAGATACGCAGTATTTT	CSARGLTDTQYF
NA	TRBV29-1	NA	TRBJ1-4	TGCAGCGTTGCACGGATTGTTGGCGAAAAACTGTTTTTT	CSVARIVGEKLFF
NA	TRBV28	NA	TRBJ1-6	TGTGCCAGCAGTCGACATCACAGTAATTCACCCCTCCACTTT	CASSRHHSNSPLHF
NA	TRBV19	NA	TRBJ2-3	TGTGCCAGTAGTATTAGGGTACCCACCACAGATACGCAGTATTTT	CASSIRVPTTDTQYF
NA	TRBV6-5	few	TRBJ1-6	TGTGCCAGCAGTTACCCAGGGCGATCACCCCTCCACTTT	CASSYPGRSPLHF
TRBD2	TRBV24-1	few	TRBJ2-5	TGTGCCACCAGTGATGTCGGGAGGCGAGAGACCCAGTACTTC	CATSDVGRRETQYF
TRBD2	TRBV20-1	NA	TRBJ2-1	TGCAGTGCTAGGACTAGCGGGTTCTCCTACAATGAGCAGTTCTTC	CSARTSGFSYNEQFF
NA	TRBV12-3/TRBV12-4	NA	TRBJ2-5	TGTGCCAGCACTTTAGGGCCAGAAGAGACCCAGTACTTC	CASTLGPEETQYF
NA	TRBV20-1	NA	TRBJ2-7	TGCAGTGCTAGTCGCAGGGGACTCAACGAGCAGTACTTC	CSASRRGLNEQYF
TRBD2	TRBV9	NA	TRBJ2-1	TGTGCCAGCAGCACCTCCACCGGGACTAGCTACCGGGAGCAGTTCTTC	CASSTSTGTSYREQFF
NA	TRBV7-9	NA	TRBJ1-1	TGTGCCAGCAGCTTAGTCCGGGCGGGAACTGAAGCTTTCTTT	CASSLVRAGTEAFF
NA	TRBV24-1	NA	TRBJ2-5	TGTGCCACCAGTGATTTTCCCCCTACCGACAGGTTGATACAAGAGACCCAGTACTTC	CATSDFPPTDRLIQETQYF
NA	TRBV12-3/TRBV12-4	NA	TRBJ1-1	TGTGCCAGCAGTTTAGGCCACTTGAGGGGCACTGAAGCTTTCTTT	CASSLGHLRGTEAFF
NA	TRBV5-1	NA	TRBJ2-2	TGCGCCAGCAGCTTGGGTGTTAGCAGCTTAAACACCGGGGAGCTGTTTTTT	CASSLGVSSLNTGELFF
NA	TRBV15	NA	TRBJ1-1	TGTGCCACCACCAACGGGGTTTTGAACACTGAAGCTTTCTTT	CATTNGVLNTEAFF
TRBD2	TRBV12-3/TRBV12-4	NA	TRBJ2-3	TGTGCCAGCAATCTAATGGCGGGAGCGACAGATACGCAGTATTTT	CASNLMAGATDTQYF